The rows below give T cell receptor beta chains drawn from one sample of a study of identical twins. A single record per CDR3 protein comes from TCRdb applying MiXCR to the 5' RACE reads. This table holds a few hundred thousand distinct CDR3 sequences, approximately 17% found once. What was sequenced was naive T cells sorted from blood. The source of these receptors is a man aged 50-60 years in good health. Each CDR3 is given with its conserved first and last residue. Fields, in order: V gene, clone size, CDR3 length, J gene, CDR3 protein. For some rows the clone size is stated as once, few or many, or as a class when expanded; others skip it.

V: TRBV12-3/TRBV12-4
size: .
length: 13
J: TRBJ2-2
CDR3: CASSPASTGELFF

V: TRBV4-1
size: few
length: 16
J: TRBJ1-5
CDR3: CASSQGWARPDQPQHF

V: TRBV27
size: many
length: 14
J: TRBJ2-7
CDR3: CASSLRRFPYEQYF

V: TRBV28
size: .
length: 14
J: TRBJ1-3
CDR3: CASSLRGLGNTIYF

V: TRBV20-1
size: few
length: 12
J: TRBJ1-2
CDR3: CSARRDSYGYTF

V: TRBV12-3/TRBV12-4
size: .
length: 13
J: TRBJ2-1
CDR3: CASAVVGFGEQFF

V: TRBV28
size: few
length: 12
J: TRBJ1-2
CDR3: CASRTGDYGYTF

V: TRBV13
size: .
length: 12
J: TRBJ2-3
CDR3: CASSQTADTQYF

V: TRBV15
size: .
length: 15
J: TRBJ2-7
CDR3: CATSRDPGSVHEQYF

V: TRBV5-1
size: many
length: 16
J: TRBJ2-3
CDR3: CASSLVTGSSTDTQYF

V: TRBV5-1
size: many
length: 13
J: TRBJ1-4
CDR3: CASSPGPPQKLFF

V: TRBV7-3
size: few
length: 16
J: TRBJ2-2
CDR3: CASSLYGLDITGELFF

V: TRBV12-3/TRBV12-4
size: few
length: 12
J: TRBJ2-7
CDR3: CASMDLSYEQYF

V: TRBV9
size: .
length: 18
J: TRBJ2-2
CDR3: CASSVRLAGGQLTGELFF